This T cell receptor beta chain comes out of a study of blood T cell repertoires in COVID-19 (TCRdb year 2020). Context from the whole study: Collaborator samples came from the United States, Italy and Spain and covered acute and convalescent phases of COVID-19. The prospective study material was composed of cDNA or gDNA derived from T cells, B-cell-depleted T cells, or PBMCs. Subjects who had been exposed to COVID-19, were actively infected with it, or had recovered from it provided the deeply sampled blood TCRbeta repertoires that made up the dataset. The repertoires were released in a freely available public database intended as a resource for research on the immune response to SARS-CoV-2. Samples were obtained from the ongoing ImmuneRACE study (first 160 participants) and from some 1,200 subjects provided by 6 global collaborators. The sample metadata nearly always contained a de-identified subject ID, COVID-19 status, age in years and sex. Where available, HLA class I and class II types were taken from metadata supplied by the sample provider and were not determined by assay-based typing.

The immunoSEQ Assay, a bias-controlled multiplex PCR, was used to amplify TCRbeta CDR3 regions from genomic DNA. The paper's data handling went like this. Nucleated cell counts per sample were estimated from amplification of reference gene primers within the assay. To quantify the absolute abundance of each unique TCRbeta CDR3 rearrangement, sequence reads were collapsed and filtered. Productive Simpson clonality was computed per sample as the square root of Simpson's diversity index over productive rearrangements. Drawn from immuneACCESS, this table holds only the in-frame rearrangements with V and J called that TCRdb kept. Clones are partly lost; checked studies trace under half to an unresolved V gene and leave the rest unexplained. V, J and clone size derive from that table, while D and trimming were established from the DNA sequence. The sample yields some 250,000 clones; more than 75% were counted once. Clones ranked in the top ten supply 12% of the sample.

Collaborating institutions collected whole blood in K2EDTA tubes following their own protocols. For TCRbeta analysis, collaborators shipped samples as frozen whole blood, isolated PBMCs, or DNA extracted from either of those sample types. Summary of the overall study and its limitations: The amount of clinical and demographic metadata varied by source and participant and was provided uncurated.

Concerning this clone: Which antigen it targets is not known. No base qualities exist here, and no much larger clone lies one base off it.

The CDR1 and CDR2 encoded by the germline V gene are MDHEN and SYDVKM. V loses 4 bases, J loses 3 bases, and the germline ends lie 13 bases apart. Inclusive of the bounding cysteine and phenylalanine, the CDR3 is 14 residues long. The sequence is cut down to CDR3 DNA, 42 bases in frame from base 1. The sample taken for sequencing was peripheral blood. The sequence was obtained from a man older than 75 with acute or convalescent COVID-19. This sequence uses TRBV28 and TRBJ2-7; 5 matching bases give a weak D call of TRBD2. The CDR3 region reads CASSSGSSFYEQYF. The sequence in DNA is TGTGCCAGCAGTTCGGGATCCTCCTTCTACGAGCAGTACTTC. With all but the CDR3 taken from the reference TRBV28 and TRBJ2-7 genes, the full variable domain is: DVKVTQSSRYLVKRTGEKVFLECVQDMDHENMFWYRQDPGLGLRLIYFSYDVKMKEKGDIPEGYSVSREKKERFSLILESASTNQTSMYLCASSSGSSFYEQYFGPGTRLTVT.